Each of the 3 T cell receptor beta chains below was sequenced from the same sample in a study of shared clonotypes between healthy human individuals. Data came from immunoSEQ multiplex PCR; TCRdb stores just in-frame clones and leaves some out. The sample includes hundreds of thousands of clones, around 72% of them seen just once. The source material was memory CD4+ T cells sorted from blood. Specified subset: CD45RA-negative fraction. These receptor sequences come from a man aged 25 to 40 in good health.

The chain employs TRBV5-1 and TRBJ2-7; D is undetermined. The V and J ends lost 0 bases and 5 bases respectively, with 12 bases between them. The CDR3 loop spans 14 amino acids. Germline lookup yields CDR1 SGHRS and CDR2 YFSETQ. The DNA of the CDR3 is TGCGCCAGCAGCTTGGGCTACCAGAACCACGAGCAGTACTTC. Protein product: CASSLGYQNHEQYF.

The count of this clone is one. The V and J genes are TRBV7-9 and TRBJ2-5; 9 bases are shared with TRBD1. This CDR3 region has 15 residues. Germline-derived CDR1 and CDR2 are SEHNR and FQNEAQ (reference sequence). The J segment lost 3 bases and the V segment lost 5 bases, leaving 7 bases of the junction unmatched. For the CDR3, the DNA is TGTGCCAGCAGCAGCGGGACAGGGTTAAAAGAGACCCAGTACTTC. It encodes CASSSGTGLKETQYF.

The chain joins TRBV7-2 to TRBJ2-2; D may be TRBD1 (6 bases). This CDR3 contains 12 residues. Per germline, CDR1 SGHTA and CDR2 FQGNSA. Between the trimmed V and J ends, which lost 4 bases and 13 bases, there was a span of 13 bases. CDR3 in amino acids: CASSSSGARLFF. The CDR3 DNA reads TGTGCCAGCAGCTCCTCAGGGGCCAGGCTGTTTTTT.